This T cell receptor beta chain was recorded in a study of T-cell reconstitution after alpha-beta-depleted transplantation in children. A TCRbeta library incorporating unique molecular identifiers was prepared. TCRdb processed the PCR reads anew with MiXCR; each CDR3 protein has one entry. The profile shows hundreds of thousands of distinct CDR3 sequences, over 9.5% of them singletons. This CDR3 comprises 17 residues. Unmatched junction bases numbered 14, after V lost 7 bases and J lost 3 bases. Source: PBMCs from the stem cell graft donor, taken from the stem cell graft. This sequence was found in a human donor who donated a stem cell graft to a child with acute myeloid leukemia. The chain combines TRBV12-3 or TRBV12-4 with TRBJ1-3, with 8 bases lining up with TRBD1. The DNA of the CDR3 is TGTGCCAGCATCTCCGCCATGGACAGGGTCATTGGAAACACCATATATTTT. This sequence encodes CASISAMDRVIGNTIYF.